This T cell receptor beta chain was found in a study of shared clonotypes between healthy human individuals. Method: immunoSEQ multiplex PCR; TCRdb's copy keeps in-frame clones and lacks some. The sample holds about 1.1 million clones, around 78% seen once. The germline gives CDR1 MNHNS, CDR2 SASEGT. The CDR3 runs 15 residues. V shed 10 bases, J shed 5 bases, and the junction held 15 bases outside the gene matches. Note on this clone: Its antigen is not identified.

Notes on the study in general: Compared with clonotypes that all four donors shared, non-shared clonotypes had lower generation probabilities.

The receptor comes from a man younger than 30 in good health. Some clones in this sample may be carry-over from other donors' samples. The sample taken for sequencing was memory CD4+ T cells from PBMCs. This sample's subset: CD45RA-negative fraction. J is TRBJ2-5 and V is TRBV6-1; 8 bases line up with TRBD1. The CDR3 DNA reads as TGTGCCATCAGAGACGACAGGGGACCCGGCGAGACCCAGTACTTC. It yields the protein CAIRDDRGPGETQYF.